This TCR beta chain was found in a study of blood T cell repertoires in COVID-19. Overall study: Whether acute or convalescent, the COVID-19 samples came from the United States, Italy and Spain. Nucleic acid was either cDNA or gDNA, and it came from T cells, B-cell-depleted T cells, or PBMCs.

Original analysis: Amplification from reference gene primers served as the basis for estimated nucleated cell counts. The protocol was immunoSEQ multiplex PCR, while the TCRdb copy is restricted to in-frame clones and leaves out a portion. The DNA gave D and trimming, while V, J and clone size come from that table. The repertoire includes under 200,000 clones, about 80% of them detected once, and about 6.5% sits in the top ten. The V gene's germline CDR1 is MNHEY and CDR2 SVGEGT. There are 17 residues in the CDR3. V lost 6 bases to trimming and J lost 3 bases; unmatched junction nucleotides: 16. This sequence was found in a man between 65 and 85 years old with active or convalescent COVID-19. This chain connects TRBV6-2 or TRBV6-3 to TRBJ1-2, with 7 bases lining up with TRBD1. Input material: peripheral blood. The CDR3 DNA reads TGTGCCAGCAGCCCAAGGATTGGTACAGGGGATGACTATGGCTACACCTTC. This sequence encodes CASSPRIGTGDDYGYTF.